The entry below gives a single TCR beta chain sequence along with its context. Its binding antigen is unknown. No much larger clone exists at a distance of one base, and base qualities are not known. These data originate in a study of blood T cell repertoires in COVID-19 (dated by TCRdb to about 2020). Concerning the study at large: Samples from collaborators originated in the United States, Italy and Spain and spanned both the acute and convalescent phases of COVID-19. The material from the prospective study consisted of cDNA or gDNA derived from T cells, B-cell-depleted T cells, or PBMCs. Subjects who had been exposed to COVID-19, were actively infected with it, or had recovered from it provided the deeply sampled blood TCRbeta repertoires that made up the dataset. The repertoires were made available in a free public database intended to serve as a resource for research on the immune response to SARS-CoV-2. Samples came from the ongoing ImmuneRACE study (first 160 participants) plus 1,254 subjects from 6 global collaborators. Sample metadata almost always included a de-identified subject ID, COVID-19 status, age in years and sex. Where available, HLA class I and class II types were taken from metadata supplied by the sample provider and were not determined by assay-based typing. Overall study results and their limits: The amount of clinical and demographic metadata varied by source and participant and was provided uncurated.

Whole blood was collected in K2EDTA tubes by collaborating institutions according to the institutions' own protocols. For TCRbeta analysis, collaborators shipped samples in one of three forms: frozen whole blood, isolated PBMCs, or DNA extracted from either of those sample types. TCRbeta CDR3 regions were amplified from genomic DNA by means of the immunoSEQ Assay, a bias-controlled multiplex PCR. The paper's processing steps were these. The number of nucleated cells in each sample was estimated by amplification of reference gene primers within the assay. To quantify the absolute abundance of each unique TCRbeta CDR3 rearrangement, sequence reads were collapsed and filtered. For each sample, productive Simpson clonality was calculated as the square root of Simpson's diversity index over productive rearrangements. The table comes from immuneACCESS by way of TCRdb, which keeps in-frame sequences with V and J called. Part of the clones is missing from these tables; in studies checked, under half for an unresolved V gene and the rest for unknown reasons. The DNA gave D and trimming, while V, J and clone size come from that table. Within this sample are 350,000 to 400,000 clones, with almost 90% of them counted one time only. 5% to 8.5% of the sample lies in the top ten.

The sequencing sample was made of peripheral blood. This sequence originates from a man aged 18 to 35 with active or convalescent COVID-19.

The nucleotides read TGTGCCAGCAGCTATAGACAGGGGCTGAATGGCTACACCTTC. This yields the protein CASSYRQGLNGYTF. The rearrangement combines TRBV6-5 with TRBJ1-2, with TRBD1 identical over 8 junction bases. The CDR3, from cysteine to phenylalanine, totals 14 residues. The sequence is cut down to CDR3 DNA, 42 bases in frame from base 1. As encoded in the germline V gene, CDR1 is MNHEY while CDR2 is SVGAGI. V has 6 bases trimmed and J has 6 bases trimmed; junction bases matching no gene number 9.